This passage covers 13 T cell receptor beta chains from one sample sequenced in a study of cytomegalovirus exposure and HLA in healthy donors. Profiled with immunoSEQ multiplex PCR; TCRdb holds only in-frame clones, not every one. Here the sample spans roughly 60,000 clones, roughly 94% being singletons. Material: PBMCs. The source of these receptors is a woman between 18 and 29 years old in good health and CMV-seropositive.

The rearrangement links TRBV4-2 to TRBJ2-7; 8 bases are shared with TRBD1. CDR3 length: 15 amino acids. Per germline, CDR1 LGHNA and CDR2 YNFKEQ. The V and J ends lost 4 bases and 0 bases, in that order; junction bases with no gene match: 5. The CDR3 DNA follows: TGTGCCAGCAGCCCCGGACAGGGAATCTCCTACGAGCAGTACTTC. Its translation: CASSPGQGISYEQYF.

The chain links TRBV29-1 to TRBJ2-7; a possible D gene is TRBD1 (5 bases). V lost 2 bases to trimming and J lost 2 bases, with 7 bases between them. There are 12 residues in the CDR3. CDR1 is SQVTM and CDR2 is ANQGSEA in the germline V gene. The CDR3 spells CSVETGTYEQYF. DNA of the CDR3: TGCAGCGTTGAAACAGGAACCTACGAGCAGTACTTC.

The gene calls are TRBV7-6 and TRBJ2-3; D unresolved. There are 14 residues in the CDR3. The ends were cut back, 2 bases at V and 3 bases at J, with 9 bases in the middle. In germline, CDR1 is SGHVS, CDR2 FNYEAQ. The CDR3 sequence is CASSLRGVTDTQYF. CDR3 DNA sequence: TGTGCCAGCAGCTTACGAGGAGTAACAGATACGCAGTATTTT. Using reference TRBV7-6 and TRBJ2-3 for the parts outside the CDR3, the full variable domain is GAGVSQSPRYKVTKRGQDVALRCDPISGHVSLYWYRQALGQGPEFLTYFNYEAQQDKSGLPNDRFSAERPEGSISTLTIQRTEQRDSAMYRCASSLRGVTDTQYFGPGTRLTVL.

CDR3: CASLAGRRGGEQFF. The CDR3 nucleotides are TGTGCCAGCTTAGCGGGACGGAGGGGGGGTGAGCAGTTCTTC. J is TRBJ2-1 and V is TRBV28, with 8 nucleotides matching TRBD2. The CDR3 loop spans 14 amino acids. From germline, CDR1 is MDHEN and CDR2 SYDVKM. Germline trimming cut 8 bases from V and 9 bases from J; bases unmatched to any gene: 12.

The chain carries TRBV6-6 and TRBJ2-7; D is perhaps TRBD1 (6 bases). V lost 0 bases and J 4 bases, leaving 16 bases between the germline ends. Germline CDR1 reads MNHNY; CDR2 reads SVGAGI (reference sequence). The CDR3 has 16 amino acids. For the CDR3, the DNA is TGTGCCAGCAGTTACTCGTCAGGGGATAGAGTATACGAGCAGTACTTC. Amino acid sequence: CASSYSSGDRVYEQYF.

V is TRBV28 and J is TRBJ2-3, with 8 bases identical to TRBD2. This CDR3 region has 19 residues. Germline CDR1 is MDHEN and CDR2 is SYDVKM. The V and J ends lost 2 bases and 0 bases, in that order; junction bases with no gene match: 13. Here the CDR3 reads CASSLGLSGAGSSTDTQYF. The CDR3 DNA sequence: TGTGCCAGCAGTTTAGGGCTTAGCGGGGCAGGTTCTAGCACAGATACGCAGTATTTT.

The chain is built from TRBV10-2 and TRBJ1-1; 7 positions match TRBD1. V was clipped by 6 bases and J by 3 bases; unmatched bases: 4. There are 13 residues in the CDR3. Germline CDR1 WSHSY, CDR2 SAAADI. The CDR3 DNA sequence: TGCGCCAGCAGCCTAACAGGGGACACTGAAGCTTTCTTT. Translating it yields CASSLTGDTEAFF.

The chain carries TRBV7-2 and TRBJ2-3, with TRBD2 identical over 10 bases. J lost 3 bases, V lost 5 bases, and 8 bases had no gene match. CDR1 SGHTA and CDR2 FQGNSA come from the germline V gene. CDR3 size: 16 residues. The CDR3 sequence: CASSPLLAGATDTQYF. For the CDR3, the DNA is TGTGCCAGCAGCCCATTGCTAGCGGGGGCGACAGATACGCAGTATTTT.

The rearrangement uses TRBV5-4 and TRBJ2-7; 7 bases map to TRBD1. With V trimmed by 8 bases and J by 3 bases, 8 bases remained unmatched. From germline, CDR1 is SGHNT and CDR2 YYREEE (reference sequence). The CDR3 loop spans 13 amino acids. CDR3 loop: CASTGTENYEQYF. CDR3 DNA sequence: TGTGCCAGTACCGGGACAGAGAACTACGAGCAGTACTTC.

The chain links TRBV4-1 to TRBJ1-2; D not certain. Germline lookup yields CDR1 MGHRA and CDR2 YSYEKL. Between the trimmed V and J ends, which lost 2 bases and 0 bases, there was a span of 13 bases. The CDR3 sequence is 16 residues long. The CDR3 loop reads CASSQILTTTNYGYTF. CDR3 nucleotides: TGCGCCAGCAGCCAAATCTTGACCACTACTAACTATGGCTACACCTTC.

This clone was counted a single time. This CDR3 is CASSLVRDSGSSHNEQFF. DNA of the CDR3: TGTGCCAGCAGCTTAGTCCGGGATAGCGGGAGCTCTCACAATGAGCAGTTCTTC. The rearrangement joins TRBV7-8 to TRBJ2-1; 9 nucleotides match TRBD2. Trimming took 1 base from V and 5 from J; bases not matched to a gene: 12. The CDR3 is made up of 18 amino acids. Germline V gene sequence: CDR1 SGHVS, CDR2 FQNEAQ.

This rearrangement joins TRBV19 to TRBJ2-1; 9 positions agree with TRBD2. Trimming at V came to 5 bases and at J to 0 bases, leaving 5 bases not matched to a gene. Germline CDR1 and CDR2: LNHDA and SQIVND (reference sequence). The CDR3 consists of 16 residues. CDR3 sequence (DNA): TGTGCCAGTAGTCCCGATAGCGGGAGCTCCTACAATGAGCAGTTCTTC. Amino acid sequence: CASSPDSGSSYNEQFF. Based on the CDR3 plus reference TRBV19 and TRBJ2-1, the full variable domain is DGGITQSPKYLFRKEGQNVTLSCEQNLNHDAMYWYRQDPGQGLRLIYYSQIVNDFQKGDIAEGYSVSREKKESFPLTVTSAQKNPTAFYLCASSPDSGSSYNEQFFGPGTRLTVL.

The gene calls are TRBV15 and TRBJ2-7, with D tentatively TRBD1 (6 bases). This CDR3 contains 14 residues. The V end lost 5 bases, the J end lost 4 bases, and 15 bases lay between the germline ends. Per the germline V gene, CDR1 is LNHNV and CDR2 is YYDKDF (reference sequence). CDR3 amino acids: CATSGWGQGYEQYF. The CDR3 DNA is TGTGCCACCAGCGGCTGGGGCCAGGGGTACGAGCAGTACTTC. The variable domain in full, with the rest retrieved from reference TRBV15 and TRBJ2-7, is DAMVIQNPRYQVTQFGKPVTLSCSQTLNHNVMYWYQQKSSQAPKLLFHYYDKDFNNEADTPDNFQSRRPNTSFCFLDIRSPGLGDTAMYLCATSGWGQGYEQYFGPGTRLTVT.